The 3 T cell receptor beta chains given below trace back to one sample, sequenced in a study of blood T cells in healthy people across ages. Through a sample-barcoded 5' primer and a J-beta primer mix, a second PCR was run for roughly 6 to 11 cycles. Via MiXCR, TCRdb re-called the 5' RACE reads, giving one row per CDR3 protein. Seen here are about 1.8 million distinct CDR3 sequences, around 50% observed once, and the top ten hold roughly 2%. The material sequenced was blood. These receptors came from a woman in her forties in good health.

This clonotype came up a few times. The chain carries TRBV20-1 and TRBJ2-3; D is perhaps TRBD2 (7 bases). This CDR3 spans 16 amino acids. CDR1 and CDR2 (germline): DFQATT, SNEGSKA (reference sequence). The V and J ends lost 2 bases and 3 bases respectively, with 18 bases between them. The CDR3, as DNA: TGCAGTGCTAGATCGTGGGGGGGCGGTCCGACAGATACGCAGTATTTT. Its protein product is CSARSWGGGPTDTQYF.

The chain combines TRBV24-1 with TRBJ2-4; D perhaps matches TRBD1 (6 bases). The CDR3 contains 13 residues. V was shortened by 2 bases and J by 15 bases, with 16 bases between the two germline ends. Germline assignment: CDR1 KGHDR and CDR2 SFDVKD. DNA for the CDR3: TGTGCCACCAGTGATTCATGGGTACAGGGTACGTACTTC. As protein: CATSDSWVQGTYF.

V gene TRBV20-1 combines with J gene TRBJ2-5; the match to TRBD2 covers 8 bases. The germline V gene encodes CDR1 DFQATT and CDR2 SNEGSKA (reference sequence). This CDR3 comprises 14 residues. V gave up 2 bases and J gave up 0 bases; unmatched junction bases: 2. This chain's CDR3 is CSARMRGDQETQYF. CDR3 nucleotides: TGCAGTGCTAGAATGCGGGGGGACCAAGAGACCCAGTACTTC.